These 2 T cell receptor beta chains came from one sample sequenced in a study of a mutant IDH1 vaccine in newly diagnosed glioma. These receptors lack a known antigen. The time point was: week 5, during vaccination. Every vaccination contained 300 ug of the mutant IDH1 20-mer peptide and was paired with topical imiquimod. The assay was immunoSEQ multiplex PCR, and TCRdb's table has in-frame clones only and misses some. The sample records fewer than 40,000 clones, 45% to 70% being singletons. The sequences come from PBMCs, collected from a glioma patient whose treatment included an IDH1 peptide vaccine. The receptors come from a woman aged 18-29 years with glioma.

The rearrangement links TRBV7-6 to TRBJ1-3; a weak D match, TRBD1 (5 bases). Trimming cost V 1 base and J 4 bases, with 14 bases left between them. The CDR3 totals 16 residues. The V gene's germline CDR1 is SGHVS and CDR2 FNYEAQ. The chain's CDR3 is CASSLGRQGPGNTIYF. The CDR3 nucleotides are TGTGCCAGCAGCTTAGGAAGGCAGGGACCGGGAAACACCATATATTTT.

This clone turned up a few times. The CDR3 sequence: CASTLFTSAPGELFF. DNA of the CDR3: TGCGCCAGCACCCTCTTCACTAGCGCCCCCGGGGAGCTGTTTTTT. This chain connects TRBV4-1 to TRBJ2-2, with 7 bases aligning to TRBD2. CDR1 and CDR2 from the germline V gene are MGHRA and YSYEKL. The CDR3 contains 15 residues. V dropped 7 bases and J dropped 6; count of bases not matched to a gene: 11.